This T cell receptor (beta chain) is drawn from a study of blood T cell repertoires in COVID-19. At the level of the study: From T cells, B-cell-depleted T cells, or PBMCs came the material, which was cDNA or gDNA.

Methods used by the authors: From reference gene primer amplification, estimates of nucleated cell counts were derived. TCRdb keeps only in-frame clones here, not all; method: immunoSEQ multiplex PCR. The V and J calls and clone size come from that table; D and trimming were worked out from the DNA. The repertoire holds 300,000 to 400,000 clones, with around nine tenths as singletons. V was shortened by 2 bases and J by 3 bases, with 8 bases between the two germline ends. This CDR3 is 13 amino acids long. Germline V gene lookup returns CDR1 MNHEY and CDR2 SVGAGI. The rearrangement joins TRBV6-5 to TRBJ2-7; TRBD2 might be the D (5 bases). The specimen sequenced was peripheral blood. The receptor was isolated from a woman in her seventies with COVID-19, enrolled during active disease. The CDR3 loop is CASSYDGNYEQYF. In DNA, the CDR3 is TGTGCCAGCAGTTACGACGGGAACTACGAGCAGTACTTC.